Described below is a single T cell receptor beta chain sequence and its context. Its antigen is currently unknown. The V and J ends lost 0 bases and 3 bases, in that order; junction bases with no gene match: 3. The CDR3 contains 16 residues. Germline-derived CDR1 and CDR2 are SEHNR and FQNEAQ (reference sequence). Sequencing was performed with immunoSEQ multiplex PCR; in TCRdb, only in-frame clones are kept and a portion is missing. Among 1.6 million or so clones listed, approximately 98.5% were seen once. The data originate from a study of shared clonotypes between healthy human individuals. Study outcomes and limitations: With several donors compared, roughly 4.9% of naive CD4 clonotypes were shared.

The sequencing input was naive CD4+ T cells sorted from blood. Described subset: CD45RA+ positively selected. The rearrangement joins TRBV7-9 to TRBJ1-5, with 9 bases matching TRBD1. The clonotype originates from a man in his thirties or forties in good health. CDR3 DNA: TGTGCCAGCAGCTTAGCGGGACAGGGAAACAATCAGCCCCAGCATTTT. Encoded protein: CASSLAGQGNNQPQHF.